This T cell receptor (beta chain) was retrieved from a study of CD8+ T cells in alopecia areata. Study context: Treatment of the treated patients consisted of oral tofacitinib, 5 to 10 mg twice daily. Whole-study findings and limits: Higher clonality was seen in lesional scalp than in normal scalp, especially in alopecia totalis/universalis.

Treatment defined: oral pan-JAK inhibitor, 5-10 mg twice daily. RNA was extracted and reverse transcribed into cDNA as the sequencing template. TCRdb's table, derived via immunoSEQ multiplex PCR, lists solely in-frame clones and lacks some. This table has 150,000 to 250,000 clones, roughly 60% appearing once. CDR1 is SGHNT and CDR2 is YYREEE in the germline V gene (reference sequence). Trimming took off 5 bases at V and 5 bases at J, with 17 bases between the two ends. This CDR3 region has 15 residues. On this clone: The antigen is not known.

The sample consisted of CD4+ T cells sorted from blood, taken at week 24, from a patient treated with tofacitinib. V usage is TRBV5-4 and J usage is TRBJ2-1, with D perhaps TRBD1 (6 bases). The TCR was taken from a human donor with alopecia areata. The CDR3 DNA reads TGTGCCAGCAGACCTACACAGGGATCAGACAATGAGCAGTTCTTC. It encodes CASRPTQGSDNEQFF.